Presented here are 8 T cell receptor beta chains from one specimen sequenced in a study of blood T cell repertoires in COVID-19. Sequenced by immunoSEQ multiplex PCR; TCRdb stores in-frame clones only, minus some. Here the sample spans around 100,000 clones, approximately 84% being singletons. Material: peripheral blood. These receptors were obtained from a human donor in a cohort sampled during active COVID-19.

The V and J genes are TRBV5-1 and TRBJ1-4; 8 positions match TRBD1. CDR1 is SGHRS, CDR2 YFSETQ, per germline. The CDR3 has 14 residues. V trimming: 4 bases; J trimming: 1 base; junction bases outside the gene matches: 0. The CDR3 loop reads CASSGQGTNEKLFF. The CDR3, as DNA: TGCGCCAGCAGCGGACAGGGAACTAATGAAAAACTGTTTTTT.

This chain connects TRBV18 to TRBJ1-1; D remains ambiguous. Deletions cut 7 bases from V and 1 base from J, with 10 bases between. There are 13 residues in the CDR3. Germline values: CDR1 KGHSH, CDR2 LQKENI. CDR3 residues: CASLKDTNTEAFF. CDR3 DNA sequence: TGTGCCAGCTTAAAAGACACGAACACTGAAGCTTTCTTT. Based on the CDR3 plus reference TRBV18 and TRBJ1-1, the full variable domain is NAGVMQNPRHLVRRRGQEARLRCSPMKGHSHVYWYRQLPEEGLKFMVYLQKENIIDESGMPKERFSAEFPKEGPSILRIQQVVRGDSAAYFCASLKDTNTEAFFGQGTRLTVV.

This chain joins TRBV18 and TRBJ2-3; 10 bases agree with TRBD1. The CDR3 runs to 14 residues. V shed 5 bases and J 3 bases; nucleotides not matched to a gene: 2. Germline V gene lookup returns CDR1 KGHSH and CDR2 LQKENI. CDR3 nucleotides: TGTGCCAGCTCATCGGACAGGGGGACAGATACGCAGTATTTT. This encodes CASSSDRGTDTQYF.

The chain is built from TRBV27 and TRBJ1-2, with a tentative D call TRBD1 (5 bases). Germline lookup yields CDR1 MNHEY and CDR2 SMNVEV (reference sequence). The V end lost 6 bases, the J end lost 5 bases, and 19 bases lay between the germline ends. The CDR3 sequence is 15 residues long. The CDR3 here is CASSPDGGGGYGYTF. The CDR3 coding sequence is TGTGCCAGCAGCCCGGACGGTGGCGGGGGGTATGGCTACACCTTC.

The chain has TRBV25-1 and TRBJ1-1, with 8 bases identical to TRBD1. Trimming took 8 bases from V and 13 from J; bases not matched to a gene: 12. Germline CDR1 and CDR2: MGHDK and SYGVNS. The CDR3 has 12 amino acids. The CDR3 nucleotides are TGTGCCAGCTCGAAAGTAAGTGGACAGGGTTTCTTT. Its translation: CASSKVSGQGFF.

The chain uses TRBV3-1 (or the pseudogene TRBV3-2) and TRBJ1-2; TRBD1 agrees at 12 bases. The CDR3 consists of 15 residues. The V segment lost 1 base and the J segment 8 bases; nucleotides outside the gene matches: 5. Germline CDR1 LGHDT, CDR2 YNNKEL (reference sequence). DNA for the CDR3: TGTGCCAGCAGCCAAGTATGGGGGACAGGGGGCGGCTACACCTTC. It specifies CASSQVWGTGGGYTF.

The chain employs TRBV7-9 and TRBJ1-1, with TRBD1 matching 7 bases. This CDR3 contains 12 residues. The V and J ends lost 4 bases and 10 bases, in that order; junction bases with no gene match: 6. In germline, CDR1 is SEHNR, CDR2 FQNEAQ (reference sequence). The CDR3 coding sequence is TGTGCCAGCAGCTCCGACAGGGTGGGAGCTTTCTTT. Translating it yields CASSSDRVGAFF.

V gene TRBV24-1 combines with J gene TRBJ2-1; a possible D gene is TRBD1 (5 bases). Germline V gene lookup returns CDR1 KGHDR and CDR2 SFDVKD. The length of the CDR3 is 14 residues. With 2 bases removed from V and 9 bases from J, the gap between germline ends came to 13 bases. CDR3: CATSDSYRQSEQFF. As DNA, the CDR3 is TGTGCCACCAGTGATTCCTATCGACAGTCTGAGCAGTTCTTC.